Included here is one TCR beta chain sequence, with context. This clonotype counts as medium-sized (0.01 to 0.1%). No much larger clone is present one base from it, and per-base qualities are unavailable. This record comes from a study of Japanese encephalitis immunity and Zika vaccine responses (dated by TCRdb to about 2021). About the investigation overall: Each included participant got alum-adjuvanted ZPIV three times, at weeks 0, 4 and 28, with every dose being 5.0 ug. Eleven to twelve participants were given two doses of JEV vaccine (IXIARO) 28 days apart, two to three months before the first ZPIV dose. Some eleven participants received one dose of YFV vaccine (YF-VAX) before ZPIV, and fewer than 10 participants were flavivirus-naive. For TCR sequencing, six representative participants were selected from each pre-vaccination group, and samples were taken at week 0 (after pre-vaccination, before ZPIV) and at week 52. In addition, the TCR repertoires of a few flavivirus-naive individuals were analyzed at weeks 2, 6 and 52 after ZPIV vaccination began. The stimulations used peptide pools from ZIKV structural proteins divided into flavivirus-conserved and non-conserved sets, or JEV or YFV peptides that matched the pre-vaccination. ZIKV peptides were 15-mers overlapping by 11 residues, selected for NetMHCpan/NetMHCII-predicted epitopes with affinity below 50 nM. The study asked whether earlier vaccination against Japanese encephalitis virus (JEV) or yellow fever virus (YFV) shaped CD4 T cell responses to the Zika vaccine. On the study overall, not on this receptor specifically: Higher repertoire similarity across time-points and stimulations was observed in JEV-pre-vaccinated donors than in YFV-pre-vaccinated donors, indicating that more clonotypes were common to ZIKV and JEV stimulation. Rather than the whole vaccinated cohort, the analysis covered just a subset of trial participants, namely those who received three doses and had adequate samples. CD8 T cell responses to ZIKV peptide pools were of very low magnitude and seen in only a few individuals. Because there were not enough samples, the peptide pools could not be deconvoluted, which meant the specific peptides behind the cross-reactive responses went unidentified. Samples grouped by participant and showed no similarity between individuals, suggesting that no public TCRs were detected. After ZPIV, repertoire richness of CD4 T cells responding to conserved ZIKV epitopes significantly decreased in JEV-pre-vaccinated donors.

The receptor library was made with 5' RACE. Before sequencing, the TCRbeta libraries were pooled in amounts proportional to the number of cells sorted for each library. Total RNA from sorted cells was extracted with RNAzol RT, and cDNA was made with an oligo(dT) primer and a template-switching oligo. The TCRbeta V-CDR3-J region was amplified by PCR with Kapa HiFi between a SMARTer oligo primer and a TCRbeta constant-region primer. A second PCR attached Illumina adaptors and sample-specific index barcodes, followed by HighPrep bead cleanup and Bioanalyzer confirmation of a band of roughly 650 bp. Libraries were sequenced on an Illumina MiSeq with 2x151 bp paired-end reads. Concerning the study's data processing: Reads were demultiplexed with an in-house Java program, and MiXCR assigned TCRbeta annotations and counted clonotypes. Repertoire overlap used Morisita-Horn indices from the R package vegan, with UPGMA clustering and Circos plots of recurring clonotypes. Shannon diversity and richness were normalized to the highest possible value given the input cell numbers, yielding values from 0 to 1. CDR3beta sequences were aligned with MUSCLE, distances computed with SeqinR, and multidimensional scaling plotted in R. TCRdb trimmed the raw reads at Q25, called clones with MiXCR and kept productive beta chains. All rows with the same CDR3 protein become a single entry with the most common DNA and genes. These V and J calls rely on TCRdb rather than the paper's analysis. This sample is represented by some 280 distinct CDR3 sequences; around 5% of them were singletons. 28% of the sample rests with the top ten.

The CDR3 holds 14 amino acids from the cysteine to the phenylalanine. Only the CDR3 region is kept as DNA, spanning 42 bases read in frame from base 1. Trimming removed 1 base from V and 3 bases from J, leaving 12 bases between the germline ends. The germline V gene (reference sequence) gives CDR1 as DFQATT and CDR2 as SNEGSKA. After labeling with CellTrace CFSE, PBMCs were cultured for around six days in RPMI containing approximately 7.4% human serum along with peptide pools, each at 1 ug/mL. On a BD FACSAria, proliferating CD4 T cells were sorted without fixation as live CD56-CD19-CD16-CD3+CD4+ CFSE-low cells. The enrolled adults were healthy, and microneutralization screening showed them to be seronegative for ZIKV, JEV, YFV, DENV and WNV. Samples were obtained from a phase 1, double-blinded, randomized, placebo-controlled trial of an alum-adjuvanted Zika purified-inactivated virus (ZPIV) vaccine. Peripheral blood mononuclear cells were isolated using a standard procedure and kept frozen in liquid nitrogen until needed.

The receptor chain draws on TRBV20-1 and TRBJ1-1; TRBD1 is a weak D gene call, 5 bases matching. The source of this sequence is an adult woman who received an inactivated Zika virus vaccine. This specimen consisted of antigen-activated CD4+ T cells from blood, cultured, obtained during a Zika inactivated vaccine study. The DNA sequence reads TGCAGTGCTAGAGCGGGCAGGGCGGACACTGAAGCTTTCTTT. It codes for CSARAGRADTEAFF.